The 32 T cell receptor beta chains below come from one sample, sequenced in a study of T cell repertoires in cytomegalovirus infection. TCRdb reprocessed the reads with MiXCR, giving one entry per CDR3 protein. The repertoire consists of roughly 200,000 distinct CDR3 sequences, with roughly 9.8% occurring once and the leading ten covering roughly 4.8%. Input material: PBMCs. The receptors were sampled from a human donor in good health (CMV status not recorded). Some clones in this sample may be carry-over from other donors' samples.

In its sample, this clonotype was seen many times. The rearrangement joins TRBV19 to TRBJ2-1; D is undetermined. Trimming removed 5 bases at V and 0 bases at J, with 8 bases between. CDR3 length: 14 amino acids. The germline gives CDR1 LNHDA, CDR2 SQIVND (reference sequence). The CDR3 reads CASSLQNSYNEQFF. CDR3 DNA: TGTGCCAGTAGTTTGCAGAACTCCTACAATGAGCAGTTCTTC.

There are many counts of this clonotype. The chain couples TRBV20-1 to TRBJ2-7; weak D call: TRBD1 (6 bases). This CDR3 contains 15 residues. V gave up 6 bases and J gave up 5 bases, with 23 bases separating them. Germline CDR1 is DFQATT and CDR2 is SNEGSKA (reference sequence). DNA for the CDR3: TGCAGTGCCGCAGGAGGACAGAAGCTCCTAGACGAGCAGTACTTC. It yields the protein CSAAGGQKLLDEQYF.

This clonotype showed up many times. The J gene is TRBJ2-7, the V gene TRBV6-2 or TRBV6-3; 9 positions agree with TRBD2. The germline V gene encodes CDR1 MNHEY and CDR2 SVGEGT. The CDR3 consists of 15 residues. With 6 bases clipped from V and 6 bases from J, the junction kept 12 bases outside the gene matches. In DNA form, the CDR3 reads TGTGCCAGCAGGGGGGCACCGGGACTAGCTCGCGAGCAGTACGTC. Encoded protein: CASRGAPGLAREQYV.

J is TRBJ2-7 and V is TRBV28, with a weak D call TRBD2 (6 bases). Germline CDR1 is MDHEN and CDR2 is SYDVKM. The CDR3 covers 16 residues. Trimming took off 4 bases at V and 4 bases at J, with 20 bases between the two ends. CDR3: CASSSPRSGLKYEQYF. Here the CDR3 DNA reads TGTGCCAGCAGTTCCCCCCGGAGCGGGCTAAAATACGAGCAGTACTTC.

This clonotype was seen more than once but under ten times. The chain recombines TRBV12-3 or TRBV12-4 with TRBJ1-5; D might be TRBD1 (5 bases). Trimming pared 4 bases from V and 2 bases from J, leaving 9 bases between. The CDR3 consists of 14 residues. The CDR3, as DNA: TGTGCCAGCAGTTACGGAGGGGGCAATCAGCCCCAGCATTTT. It yields the protein CASSYGGGNQPQHF.

V gene TRBV19 combines with J gene TRBJ1-5; 7 bases map to TRBD1. Germline assignment: CDR1 LNHDA and CDR2 SQIVND (reference sequence). The V segment lost 8 bases and the J segment 1 base; nucleotides outside the gene matches: 5. The CDR3 is made up of 14 amino acids. CDR3 amino acids: CASGVQGSNQPQHF. CDR3 nucleotides: TGTGCCAGTGGCGTACAGGGGAGCAATCAGCCCCAGCATTTT. Variable domain in full (rest from reference TRBV19 and TRBJ1-5): DGGITQSPKYLFRKEGQNVTLSCEQNLNHDAMYWYRQDPGQGLRLIYYSQIVNDFQKGDIAEGYSVSREKKESFPLTVTSAQKNPTAFYLCASGVQGSNQPQHFGDGTRLSIL.

This clonotype was seen only a few times. V is TRBV7-9 and J is TRBJ1-1; maybe TRBD1 (6 bases). Per the germline V gene, CDR1 is SEHNR and CDR2 is FQNEAQ (reference sequence). The CDR3 is 13 residues long. The V gene lost 8 bases and the J gene lost 1 base, with 11 bases spanning the gap. The CDR3 loop is CASVRQENTEAFF. DNA for the CDR3: TGTGCCAGCGTGAGACAGGAGAACACTGAAGCTTTCTTT.

The V call is TRBV11-1, the J call TRBJ2-2, with D tentatively TRBD1 (5 bases). Germline assignment: CDR1 SGHAT and CDR2 FQDESV (reference sequence). The CDR3 is 13 residues long. Trimming left V 1 base short and J 11 bases short, with 11 bases between. In DNA form, the CDR3 reads TGTGCCAGCAGCTTAGGTGGTCAGGGCGAGCTGTTTTTT. Translated: CASSLGGQGELFF.

The chain couples TRBV20-1 to TRBJ1-1, with D possibly being TRBD1 (5 bases). V was cut by 3 bases and J by 0 bases, with 11 bases left in between. The CDR3 is 14 residues long. The germline CDR1 and CDR2 sequences are DFQATT and SNEGSKA (reference sequence). This chain's CDR3 is CSAREDSMNTEAFF. The CDR3 nucleotides are TGCAGTGCTAGGGAAGACAGCATGAACACTGAAGCTTTCTTT.

This clonotype was seen ten or more times. The J gene is TRBJ2-2, the V gene TRBV7-3; no clear D. Looked up from germline, CDR1 is SGHTA and CDR2 is FQGTGA. This CDR3 region has 15 residues. The ends were cut back, 5 bases at V and 0 bases at J, with 10 bases in the middle. The chain's CDR3 is CASSRDKTNTGELFF. The CDR3 coding sequence is TGTGCCAGCAGCAGAGACAAAACGAACACCGGGGAGCTGTTTTTT.

This clonotype came up many times. V is TRBV18 and J is TRBJ2-3; 7 bases align to TRBD2. Germline V gene data show CDR1 as KGHSH and CDR2 as LQKENI. J gave up 7 bases and V 2 bases, and 15 bases lay outside the gene matches. CDR3 size: 17 residues. The CDR3 nucleotides are TGTGCCAGCTCACCAGGGCGGGGGAGCCAGATATCCAATACGCAGTATTTT. Its translation: CASSPGRGSQISNTQYF.

In this sample, this clonotype turned up many times. The chain employs TRBV5-5 and TRBJ2-5; D is uncertain. Germline V gene lookup returns CDR1 SGHKS and CDR2 YYEKEE (reference sequence). The CDR3 consists of 16 residues. Trimming took 6 bases from V and 2 from J, leaving 20 bases between them. In nucleotides, the CDR3 is TGTGCCAGCATCAATAGCTTGAAATTTCAACAAGAGACCCAGTACTTC. The encoded protein is CASINSLKFQQETQYF.

This clonotype was seen at least ten times. The genes are TRBV7-9 and TRBJ1-2; TRBD1 might be the D (5 bases). V was pared by 7 bases and J by 7 bases, with 19 bases between. The CDR3 has 14 residues. Germline V gives CDR1 SEHNR, CDR2 FQNEAQ (reference sequence). The DNA of the CDR3 is TGTGCCAGCACCCAGATTCGGGGCTTCTCTGGCTACACCTTC. It codes for CASTQIRGFSGYTF.

V gene TRBV6-2 or TRBV6-3 combines with J gene TRBJ1-1; the D gene is possibly TRBD1 (6 bases). This CDR3 contains 15 residues. Germline V gene lookup returns CDR1 MNHEY and CDR2 SVGEGT. The ends were cut back, 4 bases at V and 9 bases at J, with 21 bases in the middle. CDR3 bases: TGTGCCAGCAGTTCTCAAGCTTCACGGGACACAAAAGCTTTCTTT. It encodes CASSSQASRDTKAFF.

Ten or more counts support this clonotype. This sequence joins TRBV6-5 and TRBJ1-5, with TRBD1 matching over 10 bases. The J segment lost 4 bases and the V segment lost 2 bases, leaving 17 bases of the junction unmatched. This CDR3 contains 20 residues. The germline gives CDR1 MNHEY, CDR2 SVGAGI. The CDR3 region has the DNA TGTGCCAGCAGTTACACTCCGGGACAGGGGTCGTACGGGTTAAATCAGCCCCAGCATTTT. Its protein is CASSYTPGQGSYGLNQPQHF.

In this sample, this clonotype turned up many times. The rearrangement links TRBV28 to TRBJ2-1; 10 nucleotides align to TRBD2. This CDR3 has 14 amino acids. V trimming: 8 bases; J trimming: 3 bases; junction bases outside the gene matches: 4. Germline loops: CDR1 MDHEN, CDR2 SYDVKM. CDR3 coding DNA: TGTGCCAGCCGAGTAGCGGGGGGCTACAATGAGCAGTTCTTC. The encoded protein is CASRVAGGYNEQFF.

The V call is TRBV7-2, the J call TRBJ1-3; no clear D gene. CDR1 SGHTA and CDR2 FQGNSA come from the germline V gene. Trimming removed 4 bases at V and 4 bases at J, with 17 bases between. The CDR3 has 16 residues. The CDR3: CASSSGRGVGGNTIYF. CDR3 nucleotide sequence: TGTGCCAGCAGCTCAGGACGAGGAGTAGGGGGAAACACCATATATTTT.

This clonotype was observed many times. The chain has TRBV12-3 or TRBV12-4 and TRBJ2-1; 10 bases are shared with TRBD1. V shed 6 bases and J 1 base; nucleotides not matched to a gene: 3. The CDR3 length is 15 residues. The CDR3 nucleotides are TGTGCCAGCAGGGGGGACAGGGGTTCCTACAATGAGCAGTTCTTC. Amino acid sequence: CASRGDRGSYNEQFF.

This clonotype was picked up one time. Being one base from a much bigger clone, this may be a read error. The chain uses TRBV6-2 or TRBV6-3 and TRBJ2-1; 9 bases align to TRBD2. This CDR3 region has 15 residues. CDR1 and CDR2 (germline): MNHEY, SVGEGT. J lost 7 bases, V lost 3 bases, and 7 bases had no gene match. CDR3 sequence reads: CASSYGSSGANEQFF. The CDR3 nucleotides read TGTGCCAGCAGTTATGGGTCTAGCGGGGCGAATGAGCAGTTCTTC.

In DNA, the CDR3 is TGCAGCGTGGGATTCAATGAGCAGTTCTTC. As protein: CSVGFNEQFF. This chain links TRBV29-1 with TRBJ2-1; D is ambiguous. This CDR3 region has 10 residues. The V end was cut by 6 bases, the J end by 6 bases, with 6 bases between. Germline V gene sequence: CDR1 SQVTM, CDR2 ANQGSEA.

The V gene is TRBV27, the J gene TRBJ1-1; D gene ambiguous. V lost 7 bases and J 3 bases, leaving 12 bases between the germline ends. The CDR3 totals 13 residues. The germline gives CDR1 MNHEY, CDR2 SMNVEV (reference sequence). The CDR3 sequence is CASKTGGHTEAFF. DNA for the CDR3: TGTGCCAGCAAGACGGGCGGGCACACTGAAGCTTTCTTT.

Ten or more counts support this clonotype. The chain is built from TRBV6-2 or TRBV6-3 and TRBJ2-4; D unresolved. CDR3 length equals 14 residues. With 6 bases removed from V and 2 bases from J, the gap between germline ends came to 11 bases. Germline V gives CDR1 MNHEY, CDR2 SVGEGT. The CDR3 DNA reads as TGTGCCAGCAGGGCCGACGGGTCCAAAAACATTCAGTACTTC. This gives the protein CASRADGSKNIQYF.

This clonotype occurred a few times. The chain is built from TRBV27 and TRBJ1-5, with 7 bases matching TRBD1. This CDR3 contains 17 residues. Germline CDR1 MNHEY, CDR2 SMNVEV (reference sequence). J gave up 1 base and V 5 bases, and 11 bases lay outside the gene matches. Here the CDR3 DNA reads TGTGCCAGCAGTACAAGGACAGGCTTGGTGAGCAATCAGCCCCAGCATTTT. It specifies CASSTRTGLVSNQPQHF.

A note on this clonotype: A much larger clone differs by one base, so this may be a read error. The J gene is TRBJ1-1, the V gene TRBV7-6, with 8 bases fitting TRBD1. CDR1 and CDR2 from the germline V gene are SGHVS and FNYEAQ. The length of the CDR3 is 15 residues. The CDR3 sequence: CASSIPTGGNTEASF. The CDR3 bases are TGTGCCAGCAGCATACCTACAGGGGGGAACACTGAAGCTTCCTTT.

On this clonotype: Given a much more abundant clone one base away, this may be a read error. The rearrangement uses TRBV7-2 and TRBJ1-3, with D possibly TRBD1 on 6 matching bases. The CDR3 sequence is 11 residues long. The germline gives CDR1 SGHTA, CDR2 FQGNSA. CDR3 residues: CVSSLGGTIYF. The CDR3 nucleotides read TGTGTCAGCAGCTTAGGTGGGACAATATATTTT.

The J gene is TRBJ1-4, the V gene TRBV23-1; weak D call: TRBD1 (5 bases). TRBV23-1 is identified as an open reading frame with a role that is uncertain. This CDR3 contains 16 residues. V was cut by 4 bases and J by 6 bases, with 18 bases left in between. CDR3 protein: CASSPRAGKGHEKLFF. The CDR3, as DNA: TGCGCCAGCAGTCCCAGGGCTGGGAAAGGGCATGAAAAACTGTTTTTT.

This clonotype appeared a few times. The V gene is TRBV6-2 or TRBV6-3, the J gene TRBJ1-2, with D possibly matching TRBD1 (5 bases). Germline CDR1 reads MNHEY; CDR2 reads SVGEGT. This CDR3 region has 12 residues. V gave up 0 bases and J gave up 8 bases, with 7 bases separating them. This CDR3 reads CASSYSTEGYTF. The DNA for the CDR3 is TGTGCCAGCAGTTACTCGACAGAGGGCTACACCTTC.

The chain joins TRBV5-5 to TRBJ2-5, with TRBD2 identical over 11 bases. J was trimmed by 5 bases and V by 2 bases; bases with no gene match: 5. The germline V gene encodes CDR1 SGHKS and CDR2 YYEKEE (reference sequence). The CDR3 sequence is 15 residues long. The CDR3 DNA reads TGTGCCAGCAGCTTACCTAGCGGGGGGCTTGAGACCCAGTACTTC. Protein sequence: CASSLPSGGLETQYF. Complete variable domain (other parts from reference TRBV5-5 and TRBJ2-5): DAGVTQSPTHLIKTRGQQVTLRCSPISGHKSVSWYQQVLGQGPQFIFQYYEKEERGRGNFPDRFSARQFPNYSSELNVNALLLGDSALYLCASSLPSGGLETQYFGPGTRLLVL.

The CDR3 nucleotides read TGTGCCAGCAGTTCGGTGGGCAATCAGCCCCAGCATTTT. This encodes CASSSVGNQPQHF. The chain joins TRBV6-5 to TRBJ1-5, with D unclear. Per germline, CDR1 MNHEY and CDR2 SVGAGI. The CDR3 totals 13 residues. Trimming cost V 4 bases and J 2 bases, with 6 bases left between them.

The CDR3 loop is CASSSAGWQYF. CDR3 nucleotides: TGTGCCAGCAGCTCAGCAGGATGGCAGTACTTC. This chain joins TRBV7-9 and TRBJ2-7; D is unclear. CDR1 is SEHNR, CDR2 FQNEAQ, per germline (reference sequence). The CDR3 consists of 11 residues. V dropped 4 bases and J dropped 9 bases, with 10 bases sitting between them.

This clonotype was detected many times. V and J are TRBV7-8 and TRBJ1-6; D is unresolved. Germline V gene lookup returns CDR1 SGHVS and CDR2 FQNEAQ. Trimming took off 4 bases at V and 6 bases at J, with 22 bases between the two ends. The CDR3 loop spans 18 amino acids. The CDR3, as DNA: TGTGCCAGCAGCTCCCCCGGCAGGATTCCCCAGATTAATTCACCCCTCCACTTT. Translated, it gives CASSSPGRIPQINSPLHF. Full variable domain (outside the CDR3, taken from reference TRBV7-8 and TRBJ1-6): GAGVSQSPRYKVAKRGQDVALRCDPISGHVSLFWYQQALGQGPEFLTYFQNEAQLDKSGLPSDRFFAERPEGSVSTLKIQRTQQEDSAVYLCASSSPGRIPQINSPLHFGNGTRLTVT.

This clonotype is medium-sized (0.01 to 0.1%) within its sample. The chain employs TRBV7-2 and TRBJ2-1; possibly TRBD1 for D (5 bases). CDR1 is SGHTA and CDR2 is FQGNSA in the germline V gene. The CDR3 runs to 15 residues. Trimming pared 4 bases from V and 4 bases from J, leaving 14 bases between. The CDR3 reads CASSSAGNFYNEQFF. The CDR3 nucleotides read TGTGCCAGCAGCTCTGCAGGGAACTTTTACAATGAGCAGTTCTTC.